This TCR beta chain was obtained from a study of T cell responses to AZD1222 COVID-19 vaccine. The CDR3 covers 13 residues. CDR1 and CDR2 (germline): SGHRS, YFSETQ. V was trimmed by 0 bases and J by 7 bases, leaving 7 bases between them. Generated by immunoSEQ multiplex PCR, the TCRdb table keeps only in-frame clones and is missing some. Altogether some 95,000 clones are present, roughly 85% being singletons, with the ten largest covering 5% to 7.5%. This receptor was obtained from an adult in good health. The rearrangement links TRBV5-1 to TRBJ2-2, with a tentative D call TRBD1 (5 bases). The specimen comprised peripheral blood, sampled on day 0 of AZD1222 vaccination. The CDR3 loop reads CASSLEGIGELFF. The CDR3 nucleotides read TGCGCCAGCAGCTTGGAGGGGATCGGGGAGCTGTTTTTT.